This record looks at one T cell receptor (beta chain) sequence and its context. A junction boundary mismatches the germline segment, possibly from a read error. The entry originates in a study of T-cell reconstitution after alpha-beta-depleted transplantation in children. Preparation of the TCRbeta library involved a method that used unique molecular identifiers. TCRdb reprocessed the PCR reads via MiXCR and lists one record per CDR3 protein. The sample includes 450,000 to 700,000 distinct CDR3 sequences, about a quarter of them seen just once. This CDR3 has 13 amino acids. Germline V CDR1 and CDR2: DFQATT, SNEGSKA (reference sequence).

The TCR originated in a boy under two years old with Wiskott-Aldrich syndrome, due to receive a stem cell transplant. The V gene is TRBV20-1, the J gene TRBJ2-7; D not certain. The sample was PBMCs, taken before TCRalphabeta/CD19-depleted stem cell transplant. The DNA for the CDR3 is TGCAGTGCTAGAAACGGCTACTCCAACGAGCAGTACTTC. It encodes CSARNGYSNEQYF.